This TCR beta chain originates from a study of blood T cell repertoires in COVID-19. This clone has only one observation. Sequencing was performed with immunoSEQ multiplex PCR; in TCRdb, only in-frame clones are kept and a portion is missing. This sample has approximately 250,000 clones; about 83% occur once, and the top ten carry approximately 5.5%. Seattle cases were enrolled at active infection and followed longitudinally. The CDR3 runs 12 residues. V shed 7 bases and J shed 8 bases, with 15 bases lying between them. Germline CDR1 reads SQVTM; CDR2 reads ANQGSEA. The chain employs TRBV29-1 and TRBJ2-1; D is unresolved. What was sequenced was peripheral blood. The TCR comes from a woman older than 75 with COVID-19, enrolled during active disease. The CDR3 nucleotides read TGCAGCGGCAGACTGGGTTCGTATGAGCAGTTCTTC. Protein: CSGRLGSYEQFF.